This T cell receptor (beta chain) comes out of a study of vaccination effects on CD4 cells after COVID-19. Study-wide context: Antigen-specific CD4+ T cells were first expanded with viral peptide pools by the ViraFEST assay and only then sequenced. Study outcomes and limitations: Researchers reported few convalescent patients and no early post-infection timepoints in the study.

This table comes from immunoSEQ multiplex PCR, and its TCRdb copy is limited to in-frame clones, with some not included. The data show fewer than 85,000 clones, around 69% seen once. Concerning this clone itself: Its specificity is unknown.

When around 10 days of culture had elapsed, CD4+ T cells were isolated. Participants completed two doses of the BNT162b2 or mRNA-1273 vaccine. The sequencing used CD4+ T cells from PBMCs cultured without peptide, collected after COVID-19 vaccination. The clonotype was recovered from a human donor who received a COVID-19 vaccine.

The CDR3 nucleotides are TGTGCCAGCAGTCCCCAGGTCCCTCTGCGGGAAAAACTGTTTTTT. Translating gives CASSPQVPLREKLFF. The V and J genes are TRBV6-5 and TRBJ1-4; the D is unclear. Germline V CDR1 and CDR2: MNHEY, SVGAGI. V lost 5 bases and J 8 bases, leaving 18 bases between the germline ends. The CDR3 runs 15 residues.